This record looks at one T cell receptor (beta chain) sequence and its context. The CDR3 covers 13 residues. CDR1 and CDR2 from the germline V gene are SGHNT and YYREEE (reference sequence). Trimming stripped 4 bases from V and 5 bases from J, with 11 bases between. A sample-barcoded 5' primer and a J-beta primer mix were used in a second PCR of about 6 to 12 cycles. One entry per CDR3 protein, called by TCRdb with MiXCR from the 5' RACE reads. The profile shows over 600,000 distinct CDR3 sequences, less than 60% of them singletons. This sample stems from a study of blood T cells in healthy people across ages.

The specimen sequenced was blood. The sequence was obtained from a man aged 80 or over in good health. The chain carries TRBV5-4 and TRBJ2-3, with D uncertain. Here the CDR3 reads CASSPSSRDTQYF. In nucleotides, the CDR3 is TGTGCCAGCAGCCCCTCAAGTCGAGATACGCAGTATTTT.